This passage covers 16 T cell receptor beta chains from one sample sequenced in a study of blood T cell repertoires in COVID-19 (dated by TCRdb to about 2020). Library method: the immunoSEQ multiplex PCR assay. TCRdb re-hosts the immuneACCESS table, in-frame sequences only. Its copies lack some clones; in the studies checked, an unresolved V gene accounts for under half of them, and the cause for the rest is not known. The sample profile shows about 140,000 clones; roughly three quarters of them were found once. About 3.9% of the sample lies in the top ten. The sequencing input was peripheral blood. The origin of the receptors is a man aged 55 to 69 with acute or convalescent COVID-19.

The chain recombines TRBV6-5 with TRBJ2-3, with 8 nucleotides matching TRBD1. The CDR3 totals 14 residues. Germline CDR1 and CDR2: MNHEY and SVGAGI. The CDR3 region has the DNA TGTGCTGGGACAGGACCAAACGGAAGAGATACGCAGTATTTT. This gives the protein CAGTGPNGRDTQYF.

The V call is TRBV2, the J call TRBJ2-7; 7 nucleotides agree with TRBD1. CDR1 and CDR2 from the germline V gene are SNHLY and FYNNEI. With V trimmed by 9 bases and J by 11 bases, 7 bases remained unmatched. This CDR3 is 10 amino acids long. The CDR3 reads CASISGTEYF. CDR3 bases: TGTGCCAGTATCTCCGGGACAGAGTACTTC.

The J gene is TRBJ2-7, the V gene TRBV19; 10 positions match TRBD2. V lost 2 bases, J lost 2 bases, and 3 bases stayed unmatched. The CDR3 is 15 residues long. CDR1 is LNHDA, CDR2 SQIVND, per germline (reference sequence). The chain's CDR3 is CASSIRSGRAYEQYF. The CDR3 DNA follows: TGTGCCAGTAGTATAAGGAGCGGGAGGGCCTACGAGCAGTACTTC.

This sequence joins TRBV27 and TRBJ2-6, with TRBD1 as a possible D gene (6 bases). The CDR3 loop spans 17 amino acids. V lost 4 bases and J 0 bases, leaving 13 bases between the germline ends. CDR1 MNHEY and CDR2 SMNVEV come from the germline V gene (reference sequence). As DNA, the CDR3 is TGTGCCAGCAGTTCACAGGGCCGCAGCTCTGGGGCCAACGTCCTGACTTTC. This gives the protein CASSSQGRSSGANVLTF.

The chain joins TRBV7-8 to TRBJ2-5; no firm D call. The CDR3 extends over 15 amino acids. Looked up from germline, CDR1 is SGHVS and CDR2 is FQNEAQ. With 0 bases removed from V and 5 bases from J, the gap between germline ends came to 13 bases. The DNA for the CDR3 is TGTGCCAGCAGCTTAGCGATGCCCCAGTGGGAGACCCAGTACTTC. Translation gives CASSLAMPQWETQYF.

The J gene is TRBJ2-7, the V gene TRBV5-6; D gene unclear. In germline, CDR1 is SGHDT, CDR2 YYEEEE. There are 13 residues in the CDR3. V was pared by 0 bases and J by 4 bases, with 8 bases between. CDR3 sequence (DNA): TGTGCCAGCAGCTTGGGACTTTTATACGAGCAGTACTTC. Amino acids: CASSLGLLYEQYF.

The chain joins TRBV28 to TRBJ2-4, with unresolved D. The V gene's germline CDR1 is MDHEN and CDR2 SYDVKM. V shed 2 bases and J shed 0 bases, with 8 bases lying between them. The CDR3 extends over 15 amino acids. In nucleotides, the CDR3 is TGTGCCAGCAGTTTAGTGGGCGAAGCCAAAAACATTCAGTACTTC. Its protein product is CASSLVGEAKNIQYF.

The J gene is TRBJ1-1, the V gene TRBV18; weak D call: TRBD1 (6 bases). V was cut by 3 bases and J by 11 bases, with 13 bases left in between. The CDR3 runs 12 residues. Germline CDR1 and CDR2: KGHSH and LQKENI. In nucleotides, the CDR3 is TGTGCCAGCTCACCCTACAGGGATGAGGCTTTCTTT. Encoded protein: CASSPYRDEAFF. Complete variable domain (other parts from reference TRBV18 and TRBJ1-1): NAGVMQNPRHLVRRRGQEARLRCSPMKGHSHVYWYRQLPEEGLKFMVYLQKENIIDESGMPKERFSAEFPKEGPSILRIQQVVRGDSAAYFCASSPYRDEAFFGQGTRLTVV.

V and J are TRBV18 and TRBJ2-1, with 7 bases matching TRBD2. Losses at the gene ends were 6 bases for V and 0 bases for J; bases not matched to a gene: 2. The germline V gene has CDR1 KGHSH and CDR2 LQKENI. The CDR3 consists of 14 residues. The CDR3 nucleotides read TGTGCCAGCTCCCGGACTAGCTCCTACAATGAGCAGTTCTTC. Amino acids: CASSRTSSYNEQFF.

The chain employs TRBV2 and TRBJ2-2, with D possibly being TRBD2 (5 bases). The CDR3 has 14 residues. Trimming left V 4 bases short and J 1 base short, with 7 bases between. Looked up from germline, CDR1 is SNHLY and CDR2 is FYNNEI. Here the CDR3 reads CASSVRGNTGELFF. The DNA of the CDR3 is TGTGCCAGCAGTGTTCGGGGGAACACCGGGGAGCTGTTTTTT.

The chain carries TRBV19 and TRBJ1-2, with D perhaps matching TRBD1 (6 bases). V lost 3 bases to trimming and J lost 4 bases, with 18 bases between them. The germline V gene has CDR1 LNHDA and CDR2 SQIVND (reference sequence). This CDR3 spans 16 amino acids. The DNA for the CDR3 is TGTGCCAGTAGTATCCTAGGACAGCGAGGAACCTATGGCTACACCTTC. As protein: CASSILGQRGTYGYTF.

This clone came up once. This chain connects TRBV23-1 to TRBJ2-4; D is possibly TRBD2 (6 bases). TRBV23-1 is recorded as an ORF, its role being uncertain. The CDR3 consists of 17 residues. V lost 3 bases to trimming and J lost 0 bases, with 15 bases between them. CDR3: CASSHVVAELAKNIQYF. The DNA for the CDR3 is TGCGCCAGCAGTCATGTGGTAGCGGAGTTAGCCAAAAACATTCAGTACTTC.

This chain links TRBV19 with TRBJ2-2, with 8 bases identical to TRBD1. The CDR3 extends over 16 amino acids. The germline V gene encodes CDR1 LNHDA and CDR2 SQIVND (reference sequence). V dropped 5 bases and J dropped 7; count of bases not matched to a gene: 12. The CDR3 DNA reads as TGTGCCAGTAGTTCGCCATCAGGGGGCCGGAACGGGGAGCTGTTTTTT. Encoded protein: CASSSPSGGRNGELFF.

This chain joins TRBV3-1 (or the pseudogene TRBV3-2) and TRBJ1-5; D is perhaps TRBD1 (5 bases). The germline gives CDR1 LGHDT, CDR2 YNNKEL (reference sequence). Trimming removed 4 bases at V and 7 bases at J, with 14 bases between. This CDR3 region has 14 residues. The CDR3 loop is CASSLQGGGQPQHF. The CDR3 DNA reads as TGTGCCAGCAGCCTCCAGGGAGGCGGACAGCCCCAGCATTTT.

The chain links TRBV7-2 to TRBJ2-7, with D perhaps matching TRBD2 (6 bases). In germline, CDR1 is SGHTA, CDR2 FQGNSA. This CDR3 comprises 14 residues. V was shortened by 4 bases and J by 5 bases, with 15 bases between the two germline ends. In nucleotides, the CDR3 is TGTGCCAGCAGCTCATATTTGGGCGGGGACGAGCAGTACTTC. It is translated as CASSSYLGGDEQYF.

This clone has just one count. This chain uses TRBV4-1 with TRBJ1-6, with TRBD1 identical over 9 bases. CDR3 length equals 17 residues. Unmatched junction bases numbered 7, after V lost 1 base and J lost 6 bases. Germline V gives CDR1 MGHRA, CDR2 YSYEKL. The CDR3 DNA reads as TGCGCCAGCAGCCAAGCGACAGGGGGTGGTACTAATTCACCCCTCCACTTT. It specifies CASSQATGGGTNSPLHF.